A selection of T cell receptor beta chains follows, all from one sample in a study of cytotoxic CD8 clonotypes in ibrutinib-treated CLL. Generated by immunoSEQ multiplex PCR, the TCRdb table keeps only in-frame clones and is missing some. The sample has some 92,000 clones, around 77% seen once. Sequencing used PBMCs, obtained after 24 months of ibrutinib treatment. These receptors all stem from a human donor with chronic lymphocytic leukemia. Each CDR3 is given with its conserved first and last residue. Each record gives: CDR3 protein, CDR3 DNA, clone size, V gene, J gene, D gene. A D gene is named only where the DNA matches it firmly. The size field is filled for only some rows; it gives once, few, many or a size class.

CASSSPGTGDEKLFF	TGTGCCAGCAGTTCACCCGGGACAGGGGATGAAAAACTGTTTTTT	NA	TRBV27	TRBJ1-4	TRBD1
CASSPIPSGKRDTQYF	TGTGCCAGCTCACCGATCCCAAGCGGGAAAAGAGATACGCAGTATTTT	NA	TRBV18	TRBJ2-3	TRBD2
CASSIGARSGANVLTF	TGTGCCAGTAGTATTGGCGCCCGCTCTGGGGCCAACGTCCTGACTTTC	NA	TRBV19	TRBJ2-6	NA
CASSENSGRYEQYF	TGTGCCAGCAGTGAAAATAGCGGGCGGTACGAGCAGTACTTC	NA	TRBV2	TRBJ2-7	TRBD2
CAWSTLRGSYGYTF	TGTGCCTGGAGTACCTTAAGGGGAAGCTATGGCTACACCTTC	NA	TRBV30	TRBJ1-2	NA
CASSTTGGSYGYTF	TGTGCCAGTAGTACGACAGGGGGAAGTTATGGCTACACCTTC	NA	TRBV19	TRBJ1-2	TRBD1
CASSLGGGPREQYF	TGTGCCAGCAGCTTAGGCGGAGGGCCACGCGAGCAGTACTTC	NA	TRBV7-2	TRBJ2-7	NA
CASSRYRDGETQYF	TGCGCCAGCAGTCGGTACAGGGATGGAGAGACCCAGTACTTC	NA	TRBV5-1	TRBJ2-5	NA
CASSQDPEGLPQYF	TGCGCCAGCAGCCAAGATCCTGAGGGACTTCCGCAGTATTTT	NA	TRBV4-1	TRBJ2-3	NA
CASSSRGRPPVNYGYTF	TGTGCCAGCAGCTCGAGAGGGAGGCCCCCGGTCAACTATGGCTACACCTTC	NA	TRBV7-8	TRBJ1-2	NA
CASRPNPGQGAYEQYF	TGTGCCAGCAGGCCTAATCCGGGACAGGGGGCCTACGAGCAGTACTTC	few	TRBV5-8	TRBJ2-7	TRBD1
CASSPFWGVDEKLFF	TGTGCCAGCAGCCCCTTCTGGGGGGTGGACGAAAAACTGTTTTTT	NA	TRBV7-9	TRBJ1-4	NA
CAWGQGSGNTIYF	TGTGCCTGGGGTCAGGGCTCTGGAAACACCATATATTTT	NA	TRBV30	TRBJ1-3	NA
CASSLRPIGDDQPQHF	TGCGCCAGCAGCTTGCGTCCGATTGGGGACGATCAGCCCCAGCATTTT	NA	TRBV5-1	TRBJ1-5	NA
CASSLSLAGPQEQFF	TGTGCCAGCAGCTTAAGCCTAGCGGGGCCTCAGGAGCAGTTCTTC	NA	TRBV7-9	TRBJ2-1	TRBD2